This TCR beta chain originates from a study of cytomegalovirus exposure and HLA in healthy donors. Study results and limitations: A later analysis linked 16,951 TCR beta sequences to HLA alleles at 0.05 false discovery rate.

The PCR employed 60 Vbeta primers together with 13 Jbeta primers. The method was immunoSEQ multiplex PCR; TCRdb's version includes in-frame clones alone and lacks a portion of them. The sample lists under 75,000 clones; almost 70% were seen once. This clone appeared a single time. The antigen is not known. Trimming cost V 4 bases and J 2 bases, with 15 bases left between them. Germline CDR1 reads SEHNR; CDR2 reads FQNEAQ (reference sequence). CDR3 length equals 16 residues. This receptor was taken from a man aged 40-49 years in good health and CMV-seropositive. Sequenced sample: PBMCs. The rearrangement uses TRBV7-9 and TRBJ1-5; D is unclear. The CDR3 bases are TGTGCCAGCAGCTATTTTGGGCCCTCAGGCAATCAGCCCCAGCATTTT. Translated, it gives CASSYFGPSGNQPQHF.